These T cell receptor beta chains were read from a single sample in a study of a mutant IDH1 vaccine in newly diagnosed glioma. These receptors lack a known antigen. Sequencing used immunoSEQ multiplex PCR; TCRdb keeps in-frame clones, though not all of them. The table records 12,000 or so clones, 87% of them present only once. Sample: PBMCs, taken from a glioma patient whose treatment included an IDH1 peptide vaccine. The source is a woman between 35 and 50 years old with glioma. Some clones in this sample may be carry-over from other donors' samples. Both conserved end residues are part of each CDR3. A D gene is named only where the DNA matches it firmly. Size tells how often a clone was seen (once, few, many) or the class of an expanded clone, and some rows leave it out.

TRBV5-1	TRBD2	NA	TRBJ2-1	TGCGCCAGCAGCTTGCCGTCACGACTAGCGGGAGTAAATGAGCAGTTCTTC	CASSLPSRLAGVNEQFF
TRBV5-6	NA	NA	TRBJ2-1	TGTGCCAGCAGCCTTATAGGGATTTCCAATGAGCAGTTCTTC	CASSLIGISNEQFF
TRBV19	NA	NA	TRBJ1-3	TGTGCCAGTCGTCCTGTAATTGGCACCCAAGGAAACACCATATATTTT	CASRPVIGTQGNTIYF
TRBV6-1	TRBD1	NA	TRBJ2-5	TGTGCCAGCAGTGATTTCGGACAGGGGGCTTTCGAGACCCAGTACTTC	CASSDFGQGAFETQYF
TRBV2	TRBD1	NA	TRBJ1-2	TGTGCCAGCATATTGGGACAGCCCAATAACTATGGCTACACCTTC	CASILGQPNNYGYTF
TRBV9	NA	NA	TRBJ2-2	TGTGCCAGCAGCCCGAAAGCTTGGGACACCGGGGAGCTGTTTTTT	CASSPKAWDTGELFF
TRBV28	NA	once	TRBJ2-7	TGTGCCAGCAGTTGGGGATACGAGCAGTACTTC	CASSWGYEQYF
TRBV11-2	NA	once	TRBJ1-4	TGTGCCAGCAGCTTATCAAGAACTAATGAAAAACTGTTTTTT	CASSLSRTNEKLFF
TRBV7-9	NA	few	TRBJ2-2	TGTGCCAGCATTAAATTCGGTCAAAACACCGGGGAGCTGTTTTTT	CASIKFGQNTGELFF
TRBV30	TRBD1	NA	TRBJ1-5	TGTGCCTGGAGTGTACAGGGGACAGTGAATCAGCCCCAGCATTTT	CAWSVQGTVNQPQHF
TRBV13	NA	NA	TRBJ1-4	TGTGCCAGCAGCCCTCCATCCGAGGGAGTTAATGAAAAACTGTTTTTT	CASSPPSEGVNEKLFF
TRBV19	TRBD1	NA	TRBJ2-1	TGTGCCAGTAGTATCCGGTCGGGACAGGGGCTCTACAATGAGCAGTTCTTC	CASSIRSGQGLYNEQFF
TRBV7-2	TRBD1	NA	TRBJ2-5	TGTGCCAGCAGCCCCCGACAGGGGAGGTGGGAGACCCAGTACTTC	CASSPRQGRWETQYF
TRBV10-3	TRBD2	NA	TRBJ2-3	TGTGCCATCAGTGCCTGGCGGGAGGAATCAGATACGCAGTATTTT	CAISAWREESDTQYF
TRBV14	TRBD2	NA	TRBJ2-7	TGTGCCAGCAGCCAAGGAGGCCGGACTAGCGGGAGCGAGCAGTACTTC	CASSQGGRTSGSEQYF
TRBV7-9	TRBD1	NA	TRBJ2-7	TGTGCCAGCGAGGGACAGGGGGCGGGAGAGCAGTACTTC	CASEGQGAGEQYF
TRBV5-6	NA	few	TRBJ1-2	TGTGCCAGCAGCTTAATCCAGGACAACTATGGCTACACCTTC	CASSLIQDNYGYTF
TRBV6-6	NA	NA	TRBJ2-1	TGTGCCAGCCGCCCTGGGGGGCACTACAATGAGCAGTTCTTC	CASRPGGHYNEQFF
TRBV11-2	NA	NA	TRBJ1-1	TGTGCCAGCAGCTTAGTGAGCGTAGGTGAAGCTTTCTTT	CASSLVSVGEAFF
TRBV5-3	NA	NA	TRBJ2-1	TGTGCCAGAAGCTCTACCGACTGGACCAATGAGCAGTTCTTC	CARSSTDWTNEQFF
TRBV27	TRBD1	NA	TRBJ1-5	TGTGCCATCGGACAGGCTGGGGCCAATCAGCCCCAGCATTTT	CAIGQAGANQPQHF
TRBV30	TRBD1	NA	TRBJ1-1	TGTGCCTTGGACAGGGAAGCTTTCTTT	CALDREAFF
TRBV2	NA	NA	TRBJ1-2	TGTGCCAGCACCCCGGCGGGGGGCCAGACGGTTCGAGGCTACACCTTC	CASTPAGGQTVRGYTF
TRBV18	NA	NA	TRBJ2-7	TGTGCCAGCTCACGGGGACGGAATCTTAACGAGCAGTACTTC	CASSRGRNLNEQYF
TRBV29-1	NA	NA	TRBJ2-1	TGCAGCGTTGATGGGGGGCAAAACAATGAGCAGTTCTTC	CSVDGGQNNEQFF
TRBV10-2	NA	NA	TRBJ2-7	TGCGCCAGCAGTGAGTCGACGGCAGGCGAGCAGTACTTC	CASSESTAGEQYF
TRBV23-1	TRBD1	NA	TRBJ1-6	TGCGCCAGCAGCCGCGGGACAGGGGGAAAAGGAGGATCACCCCTCCACTTT	CASSRGTGGKGGSPLHF
TRBV6-5	NA	NA	TRBJ1-2	TGTGCCAGCACGACCCAGCGAAACTATGGCTACACCTTC	CASTTQRNYGYTF
TRBV6-1	NA	NA	TRBJ2-3	TGTGCCAGCAGTGAAGCGTGGTCCTTAGATACGCAGTATTTT	CASSEAWSLDTQYF